Below, 24 T cell receptor beta chains from the same sample are listed, as sequenced in a study of metastatic and nonmetastatic thyroid tumors. MiXCR re-clonotyped the PCR reads for TCRdb. The sample has about 31,000 clones, 15% to 20% seen once. Ahead of thyroid surgery, no patient had received treatment of any kind. The specimen sequenced was blood. The receptors originated from a female donor with papillary thyroid cancer or a benign thyroid nodule (not recorded which). Some clones in this sample may be carry-over from other donors' samples.

The J gene is TRBJ2-7, the V gene TRBV6-5; D is uncertain. Trimming left V 0 bases short and J 2 bases short, with 8 bases between. Germline-derived CDR1 and CDR2 are MNHEY and SVGAGI. The CDR3 consists of 14 residues. CDR3 sequence reads: CASSYSITAYEQYF. The CDR3 DNA follows: TGTGCCAGCAGTTACTCGATTACAGCCTACGAGCAGTACTTC.

There are many counts of this clone. The chain couples TRBV4-2 to TRBJ2-7; a weak D match, TRBD2 (5 bases). There are 15 residues in the CDR3. Per germline, CDR1 LGHNA and CDR2 YNFKEQ. V was trimmed by 1 base and J by 2 bases, leaving 12 bases between them. CDR3 sequence: CASSQVEVTPYEQYF. CDR3 nucleotides: TGTGCCAGCAGCCAAGTGGAGGTAACTCCCTACGAGCAGTACTTC.

V and J are TRBV6-1 and TRBJ1-1; D may be TRBD1 (6 bases). V was clipped by 9 bases and J by 3 bases, with 17 bases between them. Germline values: CDR1 MNHNS, CDR2 SASEGT. The CDR3 extends over 14 amino acids. The CDR3 DNA sequence: TGTGCCAGGCCTCTAAAACAGGGACACACTGAAGCTTTCTTT. Translation: CARPLKQGHTEAFF.

This clone was observed many times. This chain joins TRBV7-9 and TRBJ1-2; 8 bases fit TRBD1. This CDR3 spans 14 amino acids. Germline V lookup: CDR1 SEHNR, CDR2 FQNEAQ (reference sequence). The J segment lost 3 bases and the V segment lost 5 bases, leaving 5 bases of the junction unmatched. The CDR3 sequence is CASSRSGGDYGYTF. For the CDR3, the DNA is TGTGCCAGCAGCCGATCAGGGGGCGACTATGGCTACACCTTC.

A note on this clone: Likely a read error: the CDR3 ends without its conserved phenylalanine or tryptophan. The chain carries TRBV28 and TRBJ2-7; possible D gene TRBD2, 7 bases. Germline V gene data show CDR1 as MDHEN and CDR2 as SYDVKM. With 2 bases removed from V and 4 bases from J, the gap between germline ends came to 15 bases. CDR3 length: 15 residues. The CDR3 reads CASSLVGGARYEQYL. CDR3 in DNA: TGTGCCAGCAGTTTAGTTGGGGGGGCTCGGTACGAGCAGTACCTC.

This clone came up many times. The CDR3 loop is CASSQGIGSGANVLTF. DNA of the CDR3: TGCGCCAGCAGCCAGGGAATTGGCTCTGGGGCCAACGTCCTGACTTTC. The chain joins TRBV10-2 to TRBJ2-6; D might be TRBD1 (5 bases). CDR3 length: 16 residues. Looked up from germline, CDR1 is WSHSY and CDR2 is SAAADI. V shed 6 bases and J shed 0 bases, with 12 bases lying between them.

This clone was seen a handful of times. The V gene is TRBV6-6, the J gene TRBJ2-3, with TRBD2 identical over 12 bases. This CDR3 has 18 residues. The germline V gene has CDR1 MNHNY and CDR2 SVGAGI (reference sequence). J lost 4 bases, V lost 4 bases, and 12 bases had no gene match. The CDR3 protein is CASSFRMTSGGWADTQYF. CDR3 in DNA: TGTGCCAGCAGTTTTAGGATGACTAGCGGGGGATGGGCAGATACGCAGTATTTT.

About this clone itself: Possible read error: a much larger clone is one base away. Other nucleotide sequences from this sample produce the same CDR3. The rearrangement links TRBV18 to TRBJ2-5; TRBD2 matches at 8 bases. Germline V gene data show CDR1 as KGHSH and CDR2 as LQKENI. This CDR3 has 14 residues. CDR3: CASSLGLDQETQYF. The CDR3 DNA reads as TGTGCCAGCTCCCTGGGACTAGACCAAGAGACCCAATACTTC.

The chain is built from TRBV11-2 and TRBJ2-3; TRBD2 might be the D (6 bases). This CDR3 has 14 amino acids. The germline V gene has CDR1 SGHAT and CDR2 FQNNGV. V gave up 4 bases and J gave up 4 bases, with 12 bases separating them. The CDR3 here is CASSSRDDADTQYF. The CDR3 nucleotides read TGTGCCAGCAGCTCGCGGGACGACGCAGATACGCAGTATTTT.

In its sample, this clone was seen many times. V usage is TRBV7-2 and J usage is TRBJ2-1; 7 bases line up with TRBD2. Trimming at V came to 1 base and at J to 10 bases, leaving 10 bases not matched to a gene. This CDR3 region has 15 residues. Germline V CDR1 and CDR2: SGHTA, FQGNSA. The CDR3 region is CASSLVGLVGREQFF. CDR3 DNA: TGTGCCAGCAGCTTAGTAGGACTAGTTGGTCGAGAGCAGTTCTTC.

This clone was counted many times. V gene TRBV28 combines with J gene TRBJ1-2; perhaps TRBD1 as D (6 bases). CDR1 and CDR2 from the germline V gene are MDHEN and SYDVKM. V dropped 5 bases and J dropped 6 bases, with 25 bases sitting between them. The length of the CDR3 is 17 residues. CDR3 nucleotides: TGTGCCAGCAGTACCGGCGGAAAGGACAGCGGTTATGATGGCTACACCTTC. Its translation is CASSTGGKDSGYDGYTF.

This clone was recorded at least ten times. The rearrangement uses TRBV29-1 and TRBJ2-2, with 8 bases matching TRBD2. CDR1 is SQVTM, CDR2 ANQGSEA, per germline. The V and J ends lost 3 bases and 4 bases, in that order; junction bases with no gene match: 4. This CDR3 region has 14 residues. CDR3 coding DNA: TGCAGCGTTGATAGGGCGGGGGGCACCGGGGAGCTGTTTTTT. This codes for CSVDRAGGTGELFF.

V usage is TRBV5-1 and J usage is TRBJ2-7; 7 bases are shared with TRBD1. V lost 4 bases to trimming and J lost 4 bases; unmatched junction nucleotides: 11. Germline loops: CDR1 SGHRS, CDR2 YFSETQ. The CDR3 has 15 amino acids. CDR3 sequence: CASSRTGPRDYEQYF. The CDR3 DNA follows: TGCGCCAGCAGCCGGACAGGACCAAGGGATTACGAGCAGTACTTC.

Ten or more counts support this clone. The chain employs TRBV6-2 or TRBV6-3 and TRBJ2-1; the D gene is possibly TRBD1 (7 bases). V lost 7 bases, J lost 2 bases, and 15 bases lay in between. The CDR3 totals 15 residues. Germline V gene lookup returns CDR1 MNHEY and CDR2 SVGEGT. The CDR3: CASIPDREAYNEQFF. The CDR3 DNA reads TGTGCCAGCATCCCAGACAGGGAGGCCTACAATGAGCAGTTCTTC.

The table lists this clone with many counts. The gene calls are TRBV20-1 and TRBJ2-2; 10 bases are a match to TRBD2. This CDR3 is 17 amino acids long. Germline loops: CDR1 DFQATT, CDR2 SNEGSKA (reference sequence). J lost 3 bases, V lost 1 base, and 8 bases had no gene match. CDR3 loop: CSARGGSGRSHTGELFF. In DNA form, the CDR3 reads TGCAGTGCTAGAGGTGGTAGCGGGAGGTCGCACACCGGGGAGCTGTTTTTT.

This clone was counted only a few times. A much larger clone differs from this one at a single base, so this may be a read error. This sample includes further DNA sequences coding for the same CDR3. V gene TRBV10-1 combines with J gene TRBJ1-1; 7 nucleotides align to TRBD1. This CDR3 is 17 amino acids long. The germline gives CDR1 WNHNN, CDR2 SYGVQD (reference sequence). CDR3 in amino acids: CASSDLKGAFGNTEAFF. Written as DNA, the CDR3 is TGCGCCAGCAGTGATTTGAAGGGGGCGTTCGGGAACACCGAAGCTTTCTTT.

This clone was seen many times. This chain connects TRBV2 to TRBJ1-6, with D possibly matching TRBD1 (5 bases). Trimming shortened V by 4 bases and J by 10 bases, and 17 bases separated the two germline ends. Germline V gene lookup returns CDR1 SNHLY and CDR2 FYNNEI. The CDR3 is 15 amino acids. CDR3 bases: TGTGCCAGCAGTGTCGAGGGAGGGGATTTCTCACCCCTCCACTTT. Its protein product is CASSVEGGDFSPLHF. Combining the CDR3 with reference TRBV2 and TRBJ1-6 gives the whole variable domain EPEVTQTPSHQVTQMGQEVILRCVPISNHLYFYWYRQILGQKVEFLVSFYNNEISEKSEIFDDQFSVERPDGSNFTLKIRSTKLEDSAMYFCASSVEGGDFSPLHFGNGTRLTVT.

This rearrangement joins TRBV7-3 to TRBJ2-3, with 12 bases fitting TRBD2. The CDR3 contains 20 residues. Trimming cost V 1 base and J 2 bases; bases outside gene matches: 13. Per the germline V gene, CDR1 is SGHTA and CDR2 is FQGTGA. This CDR3 reads CASSLRSPKGLAGITDTQYF. The CDR3 region has the DNA TGTGCCAGCAGCTTAAGAAGTCCCAAAGGACTAGCGGGAATCACAGATACGCAGTATTTT.

This sequence joins TRBV7-3 and TRBJ2-3, with 7 bases matching TRBD2. Germline V gene sequence: CDR1 SGHTA, CDR2 FQGTGA. The CDR3 has 16 amino acids. With V trimmed by 1 base and J by 2 bases, 6 bases remained unmatched. The CDR3 nucleotides are TGTGCCAGCAGCTTAAACGGGGGGACTTACACAGATACGCAGTATTTT. Its translation: CASSLNGGTYTDTQYF.

This chain uses TRBV19 with TRBJ1-2; no clear D. Germline values: CDR1 LNHDA, CDR2 SQIVND (reference sequence). The V and J ends lost 5 bases and 8 bases respectively, with 9 bases between them. The CDR3 consists of 11 residues. CDR3 residues: CASSVGGGYTF. CDR3 nucleotide sequence: TGTGCCAGTAGTGTAGGAGGAGGCTACACCTTC.

This clone was seen many times. Other DNA sequences in the sample encode the same CDR3. CDR3: CASSPLNSGQGANTEAFF. CDR3 DNA: TGTGCCAGCTCACCGCTAAACTCCGGACAGGGGGCGAACACTGAAGCTTTCTTT. This sequence joins TRBV18 and TRBJ1-1, with 11 bases fitting TRBD1. Germline V CDR1 and CDR2: KGHSH, LQKENI. V lost 3 bases and J lost 1; bases outside the gene matches: 10. The CDR3 contains 18 residues.

This clone has a handful of counts. One junction end disagrees with the germline gene, perhaps due to a read error. The chain carries TRBV20-1 and TRBJ2-7; D is possibly TRBD2 (7 bases). This CDR3 has 13 amino acids. In germline, CDR1 is DFQATT, CDR2 SNEGSKA (reference sequence). CDR3 amino acids: CSAKEGGVYEKYF. The CDR3 coding sequence is TGCAGTGCTAAAGAAGGGGGGGTCTACGAGAAGTACTTC.

This clone appeared many times. J is TRBJ2-1 and V is TRBV3-1; 9 nucleotides match TRBD1. Germline CDR1 LGHDT, CDR2 YNNKEL (reference sequence). This CDR3 is 15 amino acids long. With 4 bases clipped from V and 6 bases from J, the junction kept 7 bases outside the gene matches. CDR3: CASSLGQGIVNEQFF. The CDR3 DNA reads as TGTGCCAGCAGCCTCGGACAGGGGATCGTCAATGAGCAGTTCTTC.

This clone was seen ten or more times. The chain carries TRBV30 and TRBJ2-3; D is possibly TRBD1 (8 bases). The germline V and J ends were trimmed by 0 bases and 6 bases, with 19 bases remaining between them. There are 16 residues in the CDR3. CDR1 GTSNPN and CDR2 SVGIG come from the germline V gene (reference sequence). The CDR3 nucleotides are TGTGCCTGGAGTGTACGAAGGACAGGGCGGGGGGATACGCAGTATTTT. Encoded protein: CAWSVRRTGRGDTQYF.